These 6 T cell receptor beta chains came from one sample sequenced in a study of cytomegalovirus exposure and HLA in healthy donors. The PCR contained 60 Vbeta and 13 Jbeta primers. Profiling relied on immunoSEQ multiplex PCR, and the TCRdb table lists in-frame clones only, not all of them. Of over 150,000 clones listed, roughly 75% are singletons. Sequencing input: PBMCs. These receptors originate from a woman aged 50 to 60 in good health and CMV-seropositive.

The chain carries TRBV11-2 and TRBJ2-5; 8 bases map to TRBD2. The CDR3 extends over 16 amino acids. J lost 5 bases, V lost 1 base, and 9 bases had no gene match. CDR1 is SGHAT and CDR2 is FQNNGV in the germline V gene. CDR3 nucleotides: TGTGCCAGCAGCTTAGGAATGAGTAGCGGGATTGAGACCCAGTACTTC. Its protein is CASSLGMSSGIETQYF.

The rearrangement joins TRBV19 to TRBJ2-3, with TRBD2 matching over 9 bases. Trimming cost V 5 bases and J 1 base; bases outside gene matches: 10. The CDR3 is 17 residues long. Germline CDR1 and CDR2: LNHDA and SQIVND (reference sequence). CDR3 loop: CASSSPALAGRTDTQYF. CDR3 in DNA: TGTGCCAGTAGTTCGCCTGCCCTAGCGGGACGCACAGATACGCAGTATTTT.

The rearrangement uses TRBV28 and TRBJ2-1, with TRBD2 matching 15 bases. The germline CDR1 and CDR2 sequences are MDHEN and SYDVKM. J gave up 7 bases and V 8 bases, and 6 bases lay outside the gene matches. The CDR3 is 15 amino acids. CDR3 in amino acids: CASRSGLAGGNEQFF. The CDR3 bases are TGTGCCAGCCGCTCGGGACTAGCGGGAGGAAATGAGCAGTTCTTC.

The chain carries TRBV27 and TRBJ1-5; D gene uncertain. Germline loops: CDR1 MNHEY, CDR2 SMNVEV (reference sequence). V lost 5 bases, J lost 0 bases, and 11 bases lay in between. The CDR3 runs to 15 residues. The CDR3 loop reads CASSPERSSNQPQHF. Written as DNA, the CDR3 is TGTGCCAGCAGTCCAGAACGAAGTAGCAATCAGCCCCAGCATTTT.

This clone was picked up a small number of times. The gene calls are TRBV29-1 and TRBJ2-1, with a weak D call TRBD1 (6 bases). Germline lookup yields CDR1 SQVTM and CDR2 ANQGSEA. Trimming shortened V by 7 bases and J by 7 bases, and 14 bases separated the two germline ends. CDR3 length equals 12 residues. The CDR3 bases are TGCAGCGCGCGGGCCAGGGGTAATGAGCAGTTCTTC. It translates to CSARARGNEQFF.

The gene calls are TRBV6-4 and TRBJ2-7; 7 bases are a match to TRBD2. This CDR3 comprises 20 residues. The germline V gene encodes CDR1 MRHNA and CDR2 SNTAGT. Trimming cost V 10 bases and J 2 bases; bases outside gene matches: 29. The CDR3 loop is CATNILKAGVLSLRAYEQYF. CDR3 DNA sequence: TGTGCCACCAATATCCTTAAGGCGGGGGTTCTCTCCCTCAGAGCCTACGAGCAGTACTTC.